This T cell receptor (beta chain) was sequenced for a study of T-cell memory formation after mild COVID-19 (dated by TCRdb to the early 2020s). Notes on the research overall: Most TCR sequence clusters were specific to one of the two donors. In a couple of donors, T-cell clones that expanded and contracted after mild COVID-19 were tracked by sequencing TCRalpha and TCRbeta repertoires over time. Two young, previously healthy adult volunteers, one female and one male, were included in the cohort.

Comment on this clonotype: No cognate antigen has been identified for it. One base away there is no much larger clone; base qualities are not given.

Sequencer: Illumina NovaSeq 6000. TCRalpha and TCRbeta cDNA libraries were constructed by 5'RACE with constant-segment primers, with sample barcodes and unique molecular identifiers being introduced. Trizol reagent was used to extract RNA from every sample. Amplification of the libraries took two PCR steps, and the second step added a second sample barcode plus Illumina TruSeq adapters. Sequencing of libraries was performed on an Illumina NovaSeq with 2 x 150 bp paired-end reads. For the original study's pipeline: Demultiplexing of reads and collapsing into UMI-guided consensus sequences were performed with migec v1.2.7. Using mixcr v2.1.11, the UMI consensuses were aligned to TRA and TRB V and J templates and assembled into clonotypes. A clonotype was counted as expanded or contracted only when both edgeR and NoisET called the clonotype significant, with the noise models trained on biological replicates. For edgeR calls, the thresholds were a false discovery rate-adjusted p below 0.01 and a log2 fold-change of 1. PCA with hierarchical clustering of max-normalized trajectories of the 1000 most abundant clonotypes was used as exploratory dynamics analysis. The CD4 or CD8 phenotype of responding clones was assigned using the separately sequenced CD4+ and CD8+ repertoires. The public reads were reanalyzed by TCRdb: fastp trimming at Q25, MiXCR alignment, in-frame beta chains only. Every distinct CDR3 protein forms one entry, paired with its most common genes and DNA. None of the V and J calls come from the authors' own analysis; TCRdb made them. The sample data list around 80,000 distinct CDR3 sequences, and 10% to 15% of these were observed just once. The ten largest clones take up around 41% of the sample.

Ficoll-Paque density gradient centrifugation was the method used to isolate PBMCs. Overall study results and their limits: Contracting CD4+ clones appeared mostly in the CM and EM memory subsets, whereas CD8+ clones were enriched in EMRA. The study covered only a couple of mild cases, and larger cohorts including severe cases with pre-infection samples were considered necessary. The second-wave clones that peaked on day 37 were not confirmed to be SARS-CoV-2 specific. Clones that contracted from day 15 to 85 showed balanced CD4/CD8 phenotypes, whereas a second wave of clones that expanded from day 15 to 37 leaned towards CD4+. Some responding clones were detected in pre-infection memory, which suggested that pre-existing cross-reactive memory T cells had joined the SARS-CoV-2 response.

The sample was PBMCs or a T cell subset sorted from them (not recorded which). This clonotype was sampled from a man between 18 and 35 years old who had mild COVID-19 (a few samples of this study predate the infection). The sample titles of this study are shuffled in the database, so cell type and time point are left out; the donor was told from shared clones.

At the DNA level, the sequence is TGTGCCAGCAGCGTAGGGGACCGAGATACGCAGTATTTT. This yields the protein CASSVGDRDTQYF. In this chain, TRBV9 is recombined with TRBJ2-3; the D gene is possibly TRBD1 or TRBD2, with 5 bases matching each. The CDR3, cysteine through phenylalanine, is 13 amino acids long. Kept here is only the CDR3 DNA, which spans 39 bases and is read in frame from base 1. The junction shows trimming of 0 bases on V and 5 bases on J, plus 7 bases between the germline ends. The germline V gene encodes CDR1 SGDLS and CDR2 YYNGEE. The CDR3, completed at both ends by the reference TRBV9 and TRBJ2-3 genes, gives the full variable domain DSGVTQTPKHLITATGQRVTLRCSPRSGDLSVYWYQQSLDQGLQFLIQYYNGEERAKGNILERFSAQQFPDLHSELNLSSLELGDSALYFCASSVGDRDTQYFGPGTRLTVL.